Each of the 27 T cell receptor beta chains below was sequenced from the same sample in a study of T-cell reconstitution after alpha-beta-depleted transplantation in children. TCRbeta library construction was performed incorporating unique molecular identifiers. TCRdb called the PCR reads again in MiXCR, with one record for every CDR3 protein. The table shows 400,000 to 450,000 distinct CDR3 sequences, with over 40% occurring only once. The sample in question was PBMCs, obtained before TCRalphabeta/CD19-depleted stem cell transplant. These receptors were obtained from a girl under 10 years old with aplastic anemia, due to receive a stem cell transplant.

CDR3 loop: CASSLKGFGQPQHF. CDR3 DNA: TGTGCCAGCAGTTTGAAGGGTTTTGGTCAGCCCCAGCATTTT. The chain is built from TRBV12-3 or TRBV12-4 and TRBJ1-5; the D is unclear. The CDR3 covers 14 residues. V was pared by 3 bases and J by 6 bases, with 12 bases between.

Many counts were recorded for this clonotype. This chain uses TRBV5-1 with TRBJ2-1, with no clear D. The CDR3 is made up of 12 amino acids. From germline, CDR1 is SGHRS and CDR2 YFSETQ. The V end lost 4 bases, the J end lost 7 bases, and 9 bases lay between the germline ends. The CDR3 loop reads CASSETTNEQFF. CDR3 nucleotide sequence: TGCGCCAGCAGCGAGACAACAAATGAGCAGTTCTTC.

This clonotype was counted a few times. This rearrangement joins TRBV5-1 to TRBJ2-3; 11 bases align to TRBD2. Germline CDR1 is SGHRS and CDR2 is YFSETQ. This CDR3 has 14 residues. V lost 4 bases and J lost 5; bases outside the gene matches: 3. The CDR3 protein is CASSVGTSGDTQYF. The CDR3 DNA sequence: TGCGCCAGCAGCGTCGGGACTAGCGGAGATACGCAGTATTTT.

V is TRBV15 and J is TRBJ2-5; a possible D gene is TRBD2 (5 bases). CDR1 and CDR2 (germline): LNHNV, YYDKDF (reference sequence). Trimming removed 5 bases from V and 5 bases from J, with 18 bases in between. This CDR3 contains 15 residues. The CDR3 is CATSGGGSSGETQYF. Here the CDR3 DNA reads TGTGCCACCAGCGGCGGAGGATCTTCGGGGGAGACCCAGTACTTC. Full variable domain (rest looked up from reference TRBV15 and TRBJ2-5): DAMVIQNPRYQVTQFGKPVTLSCSQTLNHNVMYWYQQKSSQAPKLLFHYYDKDFNNEADTPDNFQSRRPNTSFCFLDIRSPGLGDTAMYLCATSGGGSSGETQYFGPGTRLLVL.

This sequence joins TRBV3-1 and TRBJ2-1, with D perhaps TRBD2 (5 bases). V was cut by 4 bases and J by 6 bases, with 13 bases left in between. CDR1 and CDR2 (germline): LGHDT, YNNKEL (reference sequence). The CDR3 runs to 14 residues. CDR3 sequence reads: CASSPLGGGNEQFF. The CDR3 bases are TGTGCCAGCAGCCCGCTAGGAGGAGGCAATGAGCAGTTCTTC.

The gene calls are TRBV6-5 and TRBJ2-7, with 9 bases matching TRBD1. The germline V gene has CDR1 MNHEY and CDR2 SVGAGI. Germline trimming cut 3 bases from V and 0 bases from J; bases unmatched to any gene: 12. This CDR3 is built from 18 residues. The CDR3 region is CASSYKPYTGGLSYEQYF. CDR3 sequence (DNA): TGTGCCAGCAGTTATAAACCCTATACAGGGGGCCTCTCCTACGAGCAGTACTTC.

This chain joins TRBV9 and TRBJ2-1; 8 bases are a match to TRBD2. The CDR3 loop spans 13 amino acids. V shed 0 bases and J 9 bases; nucleotides not matched to a gene: 2. CDR1 and CDR2 from the germline V gene are SGDLS and YYNGEE. The CDR3 here is CASSVDLAGEQFF. Written as DNA, the CDR3 is TGTGCCAGCAGCGTAGACCTAGCGGGTGAGCAGTTCTTC.

This clonotype showed up many times. The CDR3 nucleotides are TGCGCCAGCAGCCCGGGACTAGCGGCGAACACCGGGGAGCTGTTTTTT. Translated: CASSPGLAANTGELFF. J is TRBJ2-2 and V is TRBV5-1; 11 nucleotides agree with TRBD2. From germline, CDR1 is SGHRS and CDR2 YFSETQ. V shed 4 bases and J 0 bases; nucleotides not matched to a gene: 2. This CDR3 region has 16 residues. Full variable domain (rest looked up from reference TRBV5-1 and TRBJ2-2): KAGVTQTPRYLIKTRGQQVTLSCSPISGHRSVSWYQQTPGQGLQFLFEYFSETQRNKGNFPGRFSGRQFSNSRSEMNVSTLELGDSALYLCASSPGLAANTGELFFGEGSRLTVL.

V usage is TRBV5-1 and J usage is TRBJ2-2; D unresolved. This CDR3 spans 13 amino acids. The germline CDR1 and CDR2 sequences are SGHRS and YFSETQ. V lost 4 bases and J 3 bases, leaving 7 bases between the germline ends. CDR3 DNA sequence: TGCGCCAGCAGCAGCTCGGACACCGGGGAGCTGTTTTTT. Translating gives CASSSSDTGELFF.

V is TRBV10-2 and J is TRBJ2-1; the match to TRBD2 covers 9 bases. This CDR3 has 14 amino acids. CDR1 and CDR2 from the germline V gene are WSHSY and SAAADI. The ends lost 10 bases at V and 7 bases at J; junction bases unmatched: 11. CDR3 in amino acids: CANVRLAGLNEQFF. DNA for the CDR3: TGCGCCAACGTCCGGCTAGCGGGATTAAATGAGCAGTTCTTC.

This chain joins TRBV20-1 and TRBJ2-3, with 7 bases that match TRBD2. The V and J ends lost 6 bases and 4 bases, in that order; junction bases with no gene match: 16. The CDR3 has 16 residues. From germline, CDR1 is DFQATT and CDR2 SNEGSKA (reference sequence). For the CDR3, the DNA is TGCAGTGCCCCCGGGCGCTGGACGAGCGGGGCAGATACGCAGTATTTT. It yields the protein CSAPGRWTSGADTQYF.

The chain links TRBV4-2 to TRBJ2-7; 7 bases align to TRBD1. The CDR3 is made up of 15 amino acids. The junction had 3 bases not matched to a gene; V was cut back by 0 bases and J by 1 base. Germline CDR1 is LGHNA and CDR2 is YNFKEQ. The DNA of the CDR3 is TGTGCCAGCAGCCAAGAAGGGGGCGGTTCCTACGAGCAGTACTTC. As protein: CASSQEGGGSYEQYF.

This chain uses TRBV19 with TRBJ2-5; D is undetermined. The CDR3 runs to 13 residues. Germline V lookup: CDR1 LNHDA, CDR2 SQIVND (reference sequence). Trimming left V 4 bases short and J 4 bases short, with 10 bases between. The CDR3 is CASSTRESETQYF. CDR3 sequence (DNA): TGTGCCAGTAGTACAAGAGAGTCAGAGACCCAGTACTTC.

The V gene is TRBV2, the J gene TRBJ1-2; D uncertain. Germline CDR1 reads SNHLY; CDR2 reads FYNNEI. Trimming took off 7 bases at V and 4 bases at J, with 13 bases between the two ends. CDR3 length: 13 amino acids. The CDR3 DNA reads TGTGCCAGCATCCCGAGGATCGGCTATGGCTACACCTTC. Its protein is CASIPRIGYGYTF.

This clonotype is medium-sized (0.01 to 0.1%) in the sample. The chain recombines TRBV4-1 with TRBJ2-3, with D uncertain. CDR1 is MGHRA, CDR2 YSYEKL, per germline. This CDR3 spans 13 amino acids. The V end lost 3 bases, the J end lost 6 bases, and 10 bases lay between the germline ends. CDR3: CASSHRQMDTQYF. In nucleotides, the CDR3 is TGCGCCAGCAGCCACCGCCAGATGGATACGCAGTATTTT.

A few counts support this clonotype. The chain has TRBV28 and TRBJ2-5; the D gene is possibly TRBD2 (6 bases). The germline V gene has CDR1 MDHEN and CDR2 SYDVKM. The V and J ends lost 5 bases and 8 bases respectively, with 18 bases between them. This CDR3 region has 14 residues. CDR3 amino acids: CASSGSPGLQTQYF. The DNA for the CDR3 is TGTGCCAGCAGTGGATCTCCGGGACTCCAAACCCAGTACTTC. Together with reference TRBV28 and TRBJ2-5, the CDR3 gives the full variable domain: DVKVTQSSRYLVKRTGEKVFLECVQDMDHENMFWYRQDPGLGLRLIYFSYDVKMKEKGDIPEGYSVSREKKERFSLILESASTNQTSMYLCASSGSPGLQTQYFGPGTRLLVL.

This clonotype has just one count. The V gene is TRBV7-2, the J gene TRBJ2-1; D may match TRBD1 or TRBD2 (5 bases each). CDR1 is SGHTA and CDR2 is FQGNSA in the germline V gene. V gave up 2 bases and J gave up 8 bases, with 13 bases separating them. The CDR3 contains 14 residues. For the CDR3, the DNA is TGTGCCAGCAGCTTAAGATCTAGCAGGGATGAGCAGTTCTTC. Protein: CASSLRSSRDEQFF. Full variable domain (missing parts from reference TRBV7-2 and TRBJ2-1): GAGVSQSPSNKVTEKGKDVELRCDPISGHTALYWYRQSLGQGLEFLIYFQGNSAPDKSGLPSDRFSAERTGGSVSTLTIQRTQQEDSAVYLCASSLRSSRDEQFFGPGTRLTVL.

The gene calls are TRBV10-3 and TRBJ2-7; the D gene is possibly TRBD2 (6 bases). V was pared by 4 bases and J by 3 bases, with 10 bases between. The CDR3 is 13 amino acids. CDR1 and CDR2 from the germline V gene are ENHRY and SYGVKD. The CDR3, as DNA: TGTGCCATCAGTGTTAGCGGAATCTACGAGCAGTACTTC. Translation gives CAISVSGIYEQYF.

The gene calls are TRBV7-9 and TRBJ1-2; D possibly corresponds to TRBD1 (5 bases). V gave up 5 bases and J gave up 6 bases, with 13 bases separating them. The CDR3 sequence is 13 residues long. CDR1 is SEHNR, CDR2 FQNEAQ, per germline (reference sequence). This chain's CDR3 is CASSLTDINGYTF. The CDR3 DNA follows: TGTGCCAGCAGCCTAACGGACATCAATGGCTACACCTTC.

This clonotype was found many times. The chain links TRBV15 to TRBJ1-2; D is perhaps TRBD1 (6 bases). The V and J ends lost 0 bases and 7 bases respectively, with 15 bases between them. The CDR3 covers 15 residues. Germline V CDR1 and CDR2: LNHNV, YYDKDF (reference sequence). CDR3 in DNA: TGTGCCACCAGCAGAGATCTGGGGGGCAAGGCTGGCTACACCTTC. As protein: CATSRDLGGKAGYTF.

This chain uses TRBV21-1 with TRBJ1-5; the D call of TRBD1 is as the table states it, not checked on the DNA. TRBV21-1 is a listed pseudogene. This CDR3 is built from 13 residues. The CDR3 nucleotides are TGTGCCAGCAGGGGTAGGGACCGCCAGCCCCAGCATTTT. Encoded protein: CASRGRDRQPQHF.

V is TRBV20-1 and J is TRBJ2-1; 10 bases are a match to TRBD1. The length of the CDR3 is 12 residues. Looked up from germline, CDR1 is DFQATT and CDR2 is SNEGSKA (reference sequence). The CDR3 nucleotides read TGCAGCGGGCGGGACAGGGGCGGTGAGCAGTTCTTC. This encodes CSGRDRGGEQFF.

The chain carries TRBV20-1 and TRBJ2-5; D is perhaps TRBD1 or TRBD2 (6 bases each). The CDR3 length is 17 residues. Germline V gene lookup returns CDR1 DFQATT and CDR2 SNEGSKA (reference sequence). The V gene lost 0 bases and the J gene lost 0 bases, with 17 bases spanning the gap. Written as DNA, the CDR3 is TGCAGTGCTAGAGATTACATGGGGGGCGGGGACCAAGAGACCCAGTACTTC. Its protein product is CSARDYMGGGDQETQYF.

The chain recombines TRBV12-3 or TRBV12-4 with TRBJ2-7; D uncertain. The CDR3 is made up of 12 amino acids. The V and J ends lost 5 bases and 2 bases respectively, with 7 bases between them. The CDR3 sequence: CASSKTPYEQYF. The DNA for the CDR3 is TGTGCCAGCAGTAAAACTCCCTACGAGCAGTACTTC.

This clonotype came up a few times. The chain couples TRBV30 to TRBJ1-2; D is uncertain. The CDR3 contains 14 residues. Germline V CDR1 and CDR2: GTSNPN, SVGIG (reference sequence). Trimming took off 5 bases at V and 5 bases at J, with 18 bases between the two ends. CDR3: CAWRPDGGVYGYTF. The CDR3 nucleotides are TGTGCCTGGCGTCCCGACGGTGGTGTTTATGGCTACACCTTC.

The chain combines TRBV15 with TRBJ1-2; D not resolved. V gave up 0 bases and J gave up 10 bases, with 9 bases separating them. Germline CDR1 LNHNV, CDR2 YYDKDF (reference sequence). The CDR3 is made up of 12 amino acids. The CDR3 sequence: CATSRDSGPYTF. CDR3 bases: TGTGCCACCAGCAGAGATTCTGGCCCCTACACCTTC.

V usage is TRBV20-1 and J usage is TRBJ2-3, with D perhaps TRBD1 or TRBD2 (5 bases each). Trimming removed 0 bases from V and 0 bases from J, with 7 bases in between. Per the germline V gene, CDR1 is DFQATT and CDR2 is SNEGSKA (reference sequence). The CDR3 is 14 residues long. As DNA, the CDR3 is TGCAGTGCTAGAGACAGGGAGAGCACAGATACGCAGTATTTT. The encoded protein is CSARDRESTDTQYF.